What follows are 18 T cell receptor beta chains derived from one specimen sequenced in a study of blood T cell repertoires in COVID-19. Data came from immunoSEQ multiplex PCR; TCRdb stores just in-frame clones and leaves some out. Of around 200,000 clones in the sample, 89% were seen once. The specimen sequenced was PBMCs or T cells enriched from blood (not recorded which). The receptors stem from a woman between 18 and 30 years old who had recovered from COVID-19.

The chain uses TRBV6-2 or TRBV6-3 and TRBJ2-5; D may be TRBD2 (5 bases). Trimming took off 2 bases at V and 4 bases at J, with 8 bases between the two ends. The germline V gene encodes CDR1 MNHEY and CDR2 SVGEGT. This CDR3 region has 13 residues. The DNA of the CDR3 is TGTGCCAGCAGTTACAGGGCGGGAGAGACCCAGTACTTC. Its translation: CASSYRAGETQYF.

V gene TRBV6-5 combines with J gene TRBJ2-1, with D perhaps TRBD2 (5 bases). Germline V gene sequence: CDR1 MNHEY, CDR2 SVGAGI. V was shortened by 8 bases and J by 5 bases, with 7 bases between the two germline ends. This CDR3 comprises 11 residues. CDR3 region: CASLGDNEQFF. DNA of the CDR3: TGTGCCAGCCTGGGAGACAATGAGCAGTTCTTC.

The rearrangement joins TRBV10-3 to TRBJ1-2; 7 positions match TRBD1. The CDR3 contains 13 residues. V was clipped by 8 bases and J by 9 bases; unmatched bases: 12. Germline V gives CDR1 ENHRY, CDR2 SYGVKD. The CDR3 DNA reads TGTGCCATCGGAGGGGGACAGACCGGCAGCTACACCTTC. Translation: CAIGGGQTGSYTF.

This chain connects TRBV7-2 to TRBJ2-7, with TRBD2 matching 7 bases. This CDR3 region has 15 residues. Germline V gene data show CDR1 as SGHTA and CDR2 as FQGNSA. V was clipped by 7 bases and J by 3 bases; unmatched bases: 12. The CDR3: CASTQWAGEGYEQYF. The CDR3 DNA sequence: TGTGCCAGCACCCAATGGGCGGGAGAAGGCTACGAGCAGTACTTC.

V usage is TRBV5-1 and J usage is TRBJ2-1, with 10 positions matching TRBD1. Germline CDR1 reads SGHRS; CDR2 reads YFSETQ. J was trimmed by 7 bases and V by 4 bases; bases with no gene match: 8. This CDR3 region has 15 residues. CDR3 bases: TGCGCCAGCAGCGAAAGACAGGGGGCGCTGAATGAGCAGTTCTTC. This encodes CASSERQGALNEQFF.

V gene TRBV6-5 combines with J gene TRBJ1-2; TRBD1 is a possible D gene (6 bases). The CDR3 is 14 amino acids. From germline, CDR1 is MNHEY and CDR2 SVGAGI. V gave up 2 bases and J gave up 7 bases, with 14 bases separating them. The CDR3 protein is CASSYSKQGAGYTF. CDR3 in DNA: TGTGCCAGCAGTTACAGTAAACAGGGAGCTGGCTACACCTTC.

This chain links TRBV6-2 or TRBV6-3 with TRBJ2-4; D perhaps matches TRBD2 (5 bases). Germline-derived CDR1 and CDR2 are MNHEY and SVGEGT. The CDR3 has 17 amino acids. Trimming took 0 bases from V and 2 from J, leaving 14 bases between them. The CDR3, as DNA: TGTGCCAGCAGTTACTCGCAAAGGGTAGCGCCCAAAAACATTCAGTACTTC. Amino acids: CASSYSQRVAPKNIQYF.

The chain combines TRBV5-1 with TRBJ1-2; perhaps TRBD1 as D (6 bases). This CDR3 is 13 amino acids long. Germline V gene data show CDR1 as SGHRS and CDR2 as YFSETQ. The V and J ends lost 3 bases and 1 base respectively, with 7 bases between them. The CDR3 DNA reads TGCGCCAGCAGCTCGGACAGTAACTATGGCTACACCTTC. Residues: CASSSDSNYGYTF.

The chain carries TRBV6-5 and TRBJ1-2; the match to TRBD1 covers 9 bases. Looked up from germline, CDR1 is MNHEY and CDR2 is SVGAGI. CDR3 size: 14 residues. The ends lost 5 bases at V and 4 bases at J; junction bases unmatched: 5. DNA of the CDR3: TGTGCCAGCAGTCGGGACAGGGAAGCCTATGGCTACACCTTC. This codes for CASSRDREAYGYTF.

This sequence joins TRBV19 and TRBJ2-1, with D possibly TRBD2 on 5 matching bases. CDR1 is LNHDA and CDR2 is SQIVND in the germline V gene (reference sequence). V lost 3 bases, J lost 5 bases, and 8 bases lay in between. The CDR3 extends over 13 amino acids. The CDR3 sequence is CASSMFGDNEQFF. The CDR3 bases are TGTGCCAGTAGTATGTTCGGGGACAATGAGCAGTTCTTC.

The chain couples TRBV7-2 to TRBJ2-1, with D possibly matching TRBD2 (7 bases). The V gene's germline CDR1 is SGHTA and CDR2 FQGNSA. V was pared by 5 bases and J by 8 bases, with 19 bases between. The CDR3 consists of 15 residues. CDR3 loop: CASSPVGPRGHEQFF. As DNA, the CDR3 is TGTGCCAGCAGCCCAGTGGGGCCGCGGGGGCATGAGCAGTTCTTC.

CDR3 protein: CASSHLAEAYNEQFF. CDR3 sequence (DNA): TGCGCCAGCAGCCATCTCGCGGAAGCCTACAATGAGCAGTTCTTC. V usage is TRBV4-1 and J usage is TRBJ2-1; unclear D gene. The CDR3 contains 15 residues. Trimming pared 3 bases from V and 2 bases from J, leaving 11 bases between. Germline CDR1 MGHRA, CDR2 YSYEKL.

CDR3 nucleotide sequence: TGTGCCAGCAGTGCACAGACAGGGGGTCCCCCCCTCACTGAAGCTTTCTTT. This codes for CASSAQTGGPPLTEAFF. The V and J genes are TRBV27 and TRBJ1-1; TRBD1 matches 9 bases. The CDR3 contains 17 residues. Germline V CDR1 and CDR2: MNHEY, SMNVEV (reference sequence). V shed 5 bases and J 4 bases; nucleotides not matched to a gene: 14.

The CDR3 region is CASSLTGTGSPLHF. The CDR3 region has the DNA TGTGCCAGCAGCTTAACGGGAACGGGCTCACCCCTCCACTTT. V and J are TRBV7-9 and TRBJ1-6; D is unclear. Germline V lookup: CDR1 SEHNR, CDR2 FQNEAQ (reference sequence). The CDR3 sequence is 14 residues long. V was pared by 2 bases and J by 10 bases, with 12 bases between.

This clone was observed once. The chain is built from TRBV10-3 and TRBJ2-3, with unresolved D. Germline V gives CDR1 ENHRY, CDR2 SYGVKD. The CDR3 is made up of 12 amino acids. V was cut by 5 bases and J by 4 bases, with 7 bases left in between. CDR3 sequence (DNA): TGTGCCATCAGTCCCTTCGCAGATACGCAGTATTTT. This sequence encodes CAISPFADTQYF.

This sequence joins TRBV27 and TRBJ2-2; 8 nucleotides line up with TRBD1. In germline, CDR1 is MNHEY, CDR2 SMNVEV (reference sequence). This CDR3 region has 16 residues. The J segment lost 5 bases and the V segment lost 3 bases, leaving 8 bases of the junction unmatched. In DNA, the CDR3 is TGTGCCAGCAGTTTCGGTGGACAGGGAAGGACCGGGGAGCTGTTTTTT. This encodes CASSFGGQGRTGELFF.

The V call is TRBV4-2, the J call TRBJ2-7, with 7 bases fitting TRBD2. The CDR3 totals 16 residues. Germline V gene sequence: CDR1 LGHNA, CDR2 YNFKEQ. V gave up 2 bases and J gave up 3 bases; unmatched junction bases: 10. CDR3 in DNA: TGTGCCAGCAGCCAATTCGCGACTAGCATAATCTACGAGCAGTACTTC. As protein: CASSQFATSIIYEQYF.

The gene calls are TRBV4-2 and TRBJ2-5, with TRBD2 matching over 8 bases. Trimming removed 2 bases from V and 4 bases from J; junction bases left unmatched: 9. In germline, CDR1 is LGHNA, CDR2 YNFKEQ. This CDR3 has 16 amino acids. The CDR3 DNA sequence: TGTGCCAGCAGCCAACGAGTAGCGGGATTAGGAGAGACCCAGTACTTC. Encoded protein: CASSQRVAGLGETQYF.